This T cell receptor (beta chain) appears in the sequencing data of a study of blood T cell repertoires in COVID-19. Data came from immunoSEQ multiplex PCR; TCRdb stores just in-frame clones and leaves some out. Of roughly 150,000 clones detected, more than 80% appear once; the ten largest clones hold roughly 2%. The sequencing sample was made of peripheral blood. The source of this sequence is a woman aged 60-75 years with COVID-19, enrolled during active disease.

In nucleotides, the CDR3 is TGTGCCAGTAGTATGTTAAGGGGGAACACTGAAGCTTTCTTT. Its translation: CASSMLRGNTEAFF. The chain joins TRBV19 to TRBJ1-1; TRBD1 might be the D (5 bases). V lost 3 bases and J lost 1, with 9 bases in between. The CDR3 contains 14 residues. In germline, CDR1 is LNHDA, CDR2 SQIVND (reference sequence).